Sequencing of this T cell receptor beta chain was carried out in a study of T cells in Graves' hyperthyroidism and ophthalmopathy. The CDR3 is made up of 15 amino acids. Trimming stripped 2 bases from V and 2 bases from J, with 13 bases between. CDR1 MNHEY and CDR2 SVGEGT come from the germline V gene. This clonotype has at least ten counts. Its antigen is unidentified. Researchers took RNA transcripts and amplified the TCR beta CDR3 regions from them. An initial round of RT-PCR targeting the TCR CDR3 relied on the HTBI primer set. TCRdb itself ran the multiplex PCR reads through MiXCR, one entry per CDR3 protein. Found here are hundreds of thousands of distinct CDR3 sequences, 13% of them singletons; the top ten hold 9.2%. The study excluded patients with uncontrolled infection, other autoimmune disease, pregnancy or lactation. General study results and limits: Appearing also in blood were most of the thyroid clonotypes expanded above 0.001.

What was sequenced was blood. This chain connects TRBV6-2 or TRBV6-3 to TRBJ2-7; weak D call: TRBD1 (6 bases). The receptor's source is a woman aged 18-29 years with Graves' hyperthyroidism. CDR3 bases: TGTGCCAGCAGTTACCCAGACAGGTACCCCTACGAGCAGTACTTC. Protein product: CASSYPDRYPYEQYF.